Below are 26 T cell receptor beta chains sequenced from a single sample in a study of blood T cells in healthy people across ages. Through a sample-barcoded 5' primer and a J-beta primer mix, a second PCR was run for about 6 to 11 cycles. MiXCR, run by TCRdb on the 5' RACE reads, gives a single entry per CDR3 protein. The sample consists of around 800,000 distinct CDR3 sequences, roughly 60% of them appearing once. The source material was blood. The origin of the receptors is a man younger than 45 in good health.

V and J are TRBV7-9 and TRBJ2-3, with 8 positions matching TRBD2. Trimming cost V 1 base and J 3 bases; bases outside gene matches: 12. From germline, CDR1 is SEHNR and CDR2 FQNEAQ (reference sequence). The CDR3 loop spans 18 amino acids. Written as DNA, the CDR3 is TGTGCCAGCAGCTTAGTCGGTGAAGCGGGGGAAGGTACAGATACGCAGTATTTT. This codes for CASSLVGEAGEGTDTQYF.

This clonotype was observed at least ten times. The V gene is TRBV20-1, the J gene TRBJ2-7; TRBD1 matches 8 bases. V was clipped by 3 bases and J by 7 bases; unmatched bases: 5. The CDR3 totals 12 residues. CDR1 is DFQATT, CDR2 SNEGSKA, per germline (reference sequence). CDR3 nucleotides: TGCAGTGCTAGCAACAGGGGGTGGGAGCAGTACTTC. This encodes CSASNRGWEQYF.

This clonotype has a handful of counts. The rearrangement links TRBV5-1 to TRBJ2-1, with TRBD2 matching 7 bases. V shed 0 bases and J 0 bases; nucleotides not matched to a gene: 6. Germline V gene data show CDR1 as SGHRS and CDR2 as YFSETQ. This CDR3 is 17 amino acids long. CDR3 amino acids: CASSLVGASGSYNEQFF. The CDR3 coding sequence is TGCGCCAGCAGCTTGGTCGGGGCTAGCGGCTCCTACAATGAGCAGTTCTTC. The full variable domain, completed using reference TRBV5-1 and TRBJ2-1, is KAGVTQTPRYLIKTRGQQVTLSCSPISGHRSVSWYQQTPGQGLQFLFEYFSETQRNKGNFPGRFSGRQFSNSRSEMNVSTLELGDSALYLCASSLVGASGSYNEQFFGPGTRLTVL.

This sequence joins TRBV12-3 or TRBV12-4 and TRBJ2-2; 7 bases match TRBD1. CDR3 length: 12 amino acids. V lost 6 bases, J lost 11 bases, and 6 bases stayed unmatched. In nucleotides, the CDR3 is TGTGCCAGCAGGTCATACAGGGGTGAGCTGTTTTTT. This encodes CASRSYRGELFF.

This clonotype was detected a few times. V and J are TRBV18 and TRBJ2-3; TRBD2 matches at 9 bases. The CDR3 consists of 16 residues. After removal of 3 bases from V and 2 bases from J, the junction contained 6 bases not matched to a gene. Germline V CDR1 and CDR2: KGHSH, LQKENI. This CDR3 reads CASSPMAGGATDTQYF. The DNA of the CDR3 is TGTGCCAGCTCACCGATGGCGGGGGGGGCCACAGATACGCAGTATTTT. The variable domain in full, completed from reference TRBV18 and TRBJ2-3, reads NAGVMQNPRHLVRRRGQEARLRCSPMKGHSHVYWYRQLPEEGLKFMVYLQKENIIDESGMPKERFSAEFPKEGPSILRIQQVVRGDSAAYFCASSPMAGGATDTQYFGPGTRLTVL.

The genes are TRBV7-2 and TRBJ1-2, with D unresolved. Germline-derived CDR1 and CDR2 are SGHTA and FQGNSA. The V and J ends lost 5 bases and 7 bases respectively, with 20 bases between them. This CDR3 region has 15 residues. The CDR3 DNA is TGTGCCAGCAGCCGTGATCGCGCAGGCCCCCCTGGCTACACCTTC. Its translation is CASSRDRAGPPGYTF.

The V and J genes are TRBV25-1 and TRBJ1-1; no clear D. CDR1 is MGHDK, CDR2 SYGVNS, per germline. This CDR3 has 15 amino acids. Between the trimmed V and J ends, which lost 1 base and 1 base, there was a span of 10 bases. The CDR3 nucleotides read TGTGCCAGCAGTGAATTAGGTCTCCCGAACACTGAAGCTTTCTTT. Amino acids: CASSELGLPNTEAFF.

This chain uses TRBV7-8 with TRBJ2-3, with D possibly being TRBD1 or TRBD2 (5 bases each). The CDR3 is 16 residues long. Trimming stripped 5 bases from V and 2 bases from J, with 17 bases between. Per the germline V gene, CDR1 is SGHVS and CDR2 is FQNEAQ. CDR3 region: CASSPRPRGATDTQYF. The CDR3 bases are TGTGCCAGCAGCCCCCGCCCTAGGGGAGCCACAGATACGCAGTATTTT.

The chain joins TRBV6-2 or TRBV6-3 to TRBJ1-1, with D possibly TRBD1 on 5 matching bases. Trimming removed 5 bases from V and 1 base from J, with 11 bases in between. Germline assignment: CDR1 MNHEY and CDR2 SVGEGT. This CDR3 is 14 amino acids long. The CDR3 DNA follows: TGTGCCAGCAGTCGGGTCAGGGAGAACACTGAAGCTTTCTTT. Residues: CASSRVRENTEAFF.

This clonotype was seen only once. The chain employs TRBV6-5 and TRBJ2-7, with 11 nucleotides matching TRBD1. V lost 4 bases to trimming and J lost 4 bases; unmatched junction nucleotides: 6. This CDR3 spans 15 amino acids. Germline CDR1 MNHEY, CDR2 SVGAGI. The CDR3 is CASSWGTGGAYEQYF. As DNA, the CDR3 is TGTGCCAGCAGTTGGGGGACAGGGGGTGCGTACGAGCAGTACTTC.

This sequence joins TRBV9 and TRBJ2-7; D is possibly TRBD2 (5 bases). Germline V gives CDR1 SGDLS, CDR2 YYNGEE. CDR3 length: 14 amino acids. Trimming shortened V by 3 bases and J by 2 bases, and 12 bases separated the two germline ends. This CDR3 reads CASSADSPAYEQYF. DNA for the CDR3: TGTGCCAGCAGCGCGGACTCTCCGGCCTACGAGCAGTACTTC.

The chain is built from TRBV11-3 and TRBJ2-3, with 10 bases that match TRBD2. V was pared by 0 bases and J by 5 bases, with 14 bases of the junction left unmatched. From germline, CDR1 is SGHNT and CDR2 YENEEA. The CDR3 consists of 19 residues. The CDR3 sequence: CASSLEGLDSGGARDTQYF. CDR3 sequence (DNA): TGTGCCAGCAGCTTAGAGGGACTGGACAGCGGGGGGGCGAGAGATACGCAGTATTTT.

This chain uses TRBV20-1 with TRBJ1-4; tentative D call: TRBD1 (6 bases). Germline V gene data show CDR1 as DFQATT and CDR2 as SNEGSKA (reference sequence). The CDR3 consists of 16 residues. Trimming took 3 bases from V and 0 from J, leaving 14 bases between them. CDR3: CSARKGGPATNEKLFF. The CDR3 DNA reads TGCAGTGCTAGGAAGGGGGGCCCAGCAACTAATGAAAAACTGTTTTTT.

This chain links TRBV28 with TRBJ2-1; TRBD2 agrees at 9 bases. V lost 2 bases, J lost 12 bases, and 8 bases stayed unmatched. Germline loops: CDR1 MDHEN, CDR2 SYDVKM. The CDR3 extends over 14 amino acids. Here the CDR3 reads CASSLAGGIEVQFF. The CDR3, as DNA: TGTGCCAGCAGTTTAGCGGGGGGGATTGAAGTGCAGTTCTTC.

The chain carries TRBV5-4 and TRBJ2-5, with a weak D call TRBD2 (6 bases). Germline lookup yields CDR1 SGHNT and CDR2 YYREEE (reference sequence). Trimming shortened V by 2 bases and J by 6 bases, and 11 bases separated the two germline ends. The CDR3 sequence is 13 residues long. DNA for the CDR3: TGTGCCAGCAGCTTTAAGGGAGGCAAGACCCAGTACTTC. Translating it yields CASSFKGGKTQYF.

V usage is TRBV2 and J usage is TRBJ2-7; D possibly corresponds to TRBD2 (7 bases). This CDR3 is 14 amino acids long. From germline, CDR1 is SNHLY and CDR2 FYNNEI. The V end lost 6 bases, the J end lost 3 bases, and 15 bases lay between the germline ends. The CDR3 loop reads CASSGTGRGYEQYF. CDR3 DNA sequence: TGTGCCAGCAGCGGCACAGGGAGGGGCTACGAGCAGTACTTC.

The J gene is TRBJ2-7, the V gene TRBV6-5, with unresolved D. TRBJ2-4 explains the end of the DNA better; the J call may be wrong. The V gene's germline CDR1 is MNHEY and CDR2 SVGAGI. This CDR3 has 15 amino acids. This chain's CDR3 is CASSYVVRSRNIQYF. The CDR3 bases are TGTGCCAGCAGTTACGTTGTCAGGTCCAGGAACATTCAGTACTTC.

Here the CDR3 DNA reads TGTGCCAGCAGCACACGACACGGTCTGGAGACCCAGTACTTC. Protein product: CASSTRHGLETQYF. The rearrangement joins TRBV7-2 to TRBJ2-4; D is unresolved. The J call may be wrong; the DNA end is better matched by TRBJ2-5. From germline, CDR1 is SGHTA and CDR2 FQGNSA. The CDR3 covers 14 residues.

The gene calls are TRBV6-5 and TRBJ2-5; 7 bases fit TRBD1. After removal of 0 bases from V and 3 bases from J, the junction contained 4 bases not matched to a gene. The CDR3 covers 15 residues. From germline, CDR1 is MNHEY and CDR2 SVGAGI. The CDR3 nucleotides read TGTGCCAGCAGTTACTCGAGGGGGCGGGAAGAGACCCAGTACTTC. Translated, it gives CASSYSRGREETQYF.

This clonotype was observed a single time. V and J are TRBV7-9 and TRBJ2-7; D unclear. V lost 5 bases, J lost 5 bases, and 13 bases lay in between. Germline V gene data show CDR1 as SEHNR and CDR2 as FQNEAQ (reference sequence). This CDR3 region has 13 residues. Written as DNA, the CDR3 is TGTGCCAGCAGCCCACCTCCCAAGCACGAGCAGTACTTC. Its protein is CASSPPPKHEQYF.

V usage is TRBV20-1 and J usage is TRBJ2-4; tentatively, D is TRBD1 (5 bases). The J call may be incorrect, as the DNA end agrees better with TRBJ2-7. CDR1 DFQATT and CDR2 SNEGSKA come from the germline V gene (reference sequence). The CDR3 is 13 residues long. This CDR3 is CSASSQGPYEQYF. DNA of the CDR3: TGCAGTGCTTCCAGCCAGGGCCCCTACGAGCAGTACTTC.

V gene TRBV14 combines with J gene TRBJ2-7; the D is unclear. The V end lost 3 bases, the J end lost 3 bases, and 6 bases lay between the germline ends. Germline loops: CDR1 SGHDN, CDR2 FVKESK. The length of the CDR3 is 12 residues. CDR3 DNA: TGTGCCAGCAGCCAGTTTCTCTACGAGCAGTACTTC. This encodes CASSQFLYEQYF.

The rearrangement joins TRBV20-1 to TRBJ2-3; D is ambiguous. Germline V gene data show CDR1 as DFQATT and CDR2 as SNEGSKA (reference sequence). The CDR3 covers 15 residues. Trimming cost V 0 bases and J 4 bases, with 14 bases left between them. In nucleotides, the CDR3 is TGCAGTGCTAGAGATCCTCTAGGCTGGGCAGATACGCAGTATTTT. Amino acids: CSARDPLGWADTQYF.

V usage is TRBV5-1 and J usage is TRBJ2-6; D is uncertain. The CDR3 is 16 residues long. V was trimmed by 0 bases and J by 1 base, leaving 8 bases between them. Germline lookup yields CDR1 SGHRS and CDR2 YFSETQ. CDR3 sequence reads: CASSLEWISGANVLTF. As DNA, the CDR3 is TGCGCCAGCAGCTTGGAGTGGATTTCTGGGGCCAACGTCCTGACTTTC. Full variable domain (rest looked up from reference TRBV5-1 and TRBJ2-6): KAGVTQTPRYLIKTRGQQVTLSCSPISGHRSVSWYQQTPGQGLQFLFEYFSETQRNKGNFPGRFSGRQFSNSRSEMNVSTLELGDSALYLCASSLEWISGANVLTFGAGSRLTVL.

CDR3 residues: CASSVAIFGVTSGGALYEQFF. The CDR3 region has the DNA TGTGCCAGCAGCGTAGCTATCTTCGGTGTTACTAGCGGGGGGGCTCTCTATGAGCAGTTCTTC. The rearrangement uses TRBV9 and TRBJ2-1; TRBD2 aligns across 13 bases. The trim removed 0 bases at V and 8 bases at J, leaving 20 bases unmatched. This CDR3 contains 21 residues. Germline V gives CDR1 SGDLS, CDR2 YYNGEE.

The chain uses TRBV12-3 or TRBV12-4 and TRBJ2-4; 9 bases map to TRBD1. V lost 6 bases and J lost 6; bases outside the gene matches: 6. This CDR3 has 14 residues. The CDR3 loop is CASRDRGGGNIQYF. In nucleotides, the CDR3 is TGTGCCAGCAGGGACAGGGGCGGAGGAAACATTCAGTACTTC.